The present entry profiles one T cell receptor (beta chain) with its context. Its specificity is not known. Sequenced by immunoSEQ multiplex PCR; TCRdb stores in-frame clones only, minus some. In the table there are over 45,000 clones, roughly 83% of which are singletons. These data come from a study of early stage breast cancer tumors. About the study: ER+/PR+/HER2- status applied to about 75% of the 16 invasive breast tumors. Study outcomes and limitations: Tumor and normal breast were distinguished via blood comparison in about 90% of the 16 patients.

Per germline, CDR1 SEHNR and CDR2 FQNEAQ (reference sequence). This CDR3 contains 18 residues. The ends lost 1 base at V and 0 bases at J; junction bases unmatched: 7. The genes are TRBV7-9 and TRBJ2-7, with TRBD2 identical over 12 bases. Input material: blood. The origin of this receptor is a person between 50 and 60 years old with breast cancer. The CDR3 reads CASSLGLAGAPSSYEQYF. CDR3 DNA: TGTGCCAGCAGCTTAGGACTAGCGGGGGCCCCGAGCTCCTACGAGCAGTACTTC.